This T cell receptor beta chain was obtained from a study of blood T cell repertoires in COVID-19. Study-wide background: Spain, Italy and the United States supplied samples that represented acute and convalescent COVID-19. T cells, B-cell-depleted T cells, or PBMCs provided the cDNA or gDNA that served as material.

The CDR3 runs 12 residues. Germline-derived CDR1 and CDR2 are GTSNPN and SVGIG (reference sequence). With 2 bases removed from V and 9 bases from J, the gap between germline ends came to 12 bases. Original data processing: Reference gene primer amplification gave estimated nucleated cell counts. This table comes from immunoSEQ multiplex PCR, and its TCRdb copy is limited to in-frame clones, with some not included. V and J calls and clone size are those listed in that table; D and trimming were worked out from the DNA. The sample lists 200,000 or so clones; 84% were seen once. Material for sequencing was peripheral blood. The clonotype originates from a human donor in a cohort sampled during active COVID-19. V usage is TRBV30 and J usage is TRBJ2-3; perhaps TRBD1 as D (6 bases). CDR3 residues: CAWSQGIGTQYF. CDR3 sequence (DNA): TGTGCCTGGAGTCAGGGGATTGGAACGCAGTATTTT.